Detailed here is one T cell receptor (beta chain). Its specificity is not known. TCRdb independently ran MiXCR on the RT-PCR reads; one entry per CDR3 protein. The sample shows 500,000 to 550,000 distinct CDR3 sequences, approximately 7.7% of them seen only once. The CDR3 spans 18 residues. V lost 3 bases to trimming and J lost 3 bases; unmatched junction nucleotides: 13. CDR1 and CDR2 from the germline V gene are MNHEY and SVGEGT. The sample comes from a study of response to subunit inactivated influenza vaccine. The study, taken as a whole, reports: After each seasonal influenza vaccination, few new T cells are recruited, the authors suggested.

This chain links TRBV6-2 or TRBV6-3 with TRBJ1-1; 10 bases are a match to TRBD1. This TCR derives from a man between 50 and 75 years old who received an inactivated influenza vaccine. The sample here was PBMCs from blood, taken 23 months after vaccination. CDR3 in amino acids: CASSYRLGQGFGDTEAFF. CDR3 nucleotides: TGTGCCAGCAGTTATAGGTTGGGACAGGGGTTCGGCGACACTGAAGCTTTCTTT.